What follows is one T cell receptor (beta chain) and its context. The target antigen is unknown. This sample was taken from a study of T cells after yellow fever vaccination. Study in general: Those fractions that held only low numbers of cells were prepared using the SMART-Seq v4 Ultra Low Input RNA kit.

Broader study findings: The appearance of a small share of clonotypes in both CD4 and CD8 compartments was observed. Clones from primary vaccination mostly reappeared after the booster (over 95% CD4, over 85% CD8).

CDR3 length: 15 residues. V was clipped by 0 bases and J by 9 bases, with 15 bases between them. Germline CDR1 reads LGHDT; CDR2 reads YNNKEL (reference sequence). 5'RACE template switching generated TCR cDNA, adding a universal primer site and UMIs. One entry per CDR3 protein results from TCRdb running MiXCR on the 5' RACE reads. Of about 350,000 distinct CDR3 sequences in the sample, around 12% were seen once. The rearrangement links TRBV3-1 to TRBJ2-1; D assignment may be TRBD1 or TRBD2 (6 bases each). Material: CD4+ T cells sorted from PBMCs, obtained 15 days after the yellow fever booster vaccination. The receptor comes from a man between 18 and 29 years old who received the YFV17D yellow fever vaccine. The chain's CDR3 is CASSQESRGLGEQFF. CDR3 bases: TGTGCCAGCAGCCAAGAAAGTCGGGGGCTGGGTGAGCAGTTCTTC.